These T cell receptor beta chains were read from a single sample in a study of T cells in Graves' hyperthyroidism and ophthalmopathy. TCRdb re-called the multiplex PCR reads with MiXCR, one entry per CDR3 protein. The table records about 280,000 distinct CDR3 sequences, less than 30% of them present only once. Sequenced: blood. These receptors all come from a man aged 35 to 55 with Graves' hyperthyroidism that later progressed to Graves' ophthalmopathy. The CDR3 runs from the conserved cysteine through the conserved F or W. A D gene is named only where the DNA matches it firmly. Only some rows state a clone size, as once, few, many or a class for expanded clones.

clone_size j_call d_call v_call cdr3_aa cdr3_nt
. TRBJ2-7 . TRBV27 CASSDGEAEQYF TGTGCCAGCAGTGACGGAGAAGCCGAGCAGTACTTC
many TRBJ2-2 . TRBV20-1 CSASDRRSGELFF TGCAGTGCAAGCGACAGGAGGTCCGGGGAGCTGTTTTTT
many TRBJ2-7 . TRBV10-3 CATGRDGYEQYF TGTGCCACGGGACGGGACGGCTACGAGCAGTACTTC
many TRBJ2-7 TRBD1 TRBV6-1 CAARPPQGNFYEQYF TGTGCCGCAAGGCCTCCACAGGGGAATTTTTACGAGCAGTACTTC
many TRBJ1-1 . TRBV10-3 CAISESSGTLSNTEAFF TGTGCCATCAGTGAGTCGTCAGGGACCCTATCGAACACTGAAGCTTTCTTT
. TRBJ2-2 TRBD2 TRBV19 CASSTPPGGRWNGELFF TGTGCCAGTAGTACCCCCCCGGGAGGAAGATGGAACGGGGAGCTGTTTTTT
many TRBJ1-1 . TRBV7-3 CASSYSRVTEAFF TGTGCCAGCAGTTACTCAAGGGTGACTGAAGCTTTCTTT
many TRBJ2-5 . TRBV5-1 CASSLGQFQETQYF TGCGCCAGCAGCTTGGGACAGTTTCAAGAGACCCAGTACTTC
many TRBJ2-3 TRBD2 TRBV19 CASRSGTGGPGDTQYF TGTGCCAGTAGGAGCGGTACGGGAGGGCCAGGAGATACGCAGTATTTT
many TRBJ2-5 . TRBV12-3/TRBV12-4 CASSNRPPGESLGTQYF TGTGCCAGCAGTAATCGACCCCCGGGCGAATCGTTGGGGACCCAGTACTTC
. TRBJ2-5 TRBD2 TRBV30 CAWSPRLSSGQTQYF TGTGCCTGGAGTCCCCGCCTTTCTAGCGGGCAGACCCAGTACTTC
. TRBJ2-5 TRBD2 TRBV19 CASSIDGPSGSKETQYF TGTGCCAGTAGTATAGATGGTCCTAGCGGGAGCAAAGAGACCCAGTACTTC
many TRBJ1-2 . TRBV29-1 CSAAAGESNYGYTF TGCAGCGCAGCAGCAGGGGAATCTAACTATGGCTACACCTTC
few TRBJ1-5 . TRBV28 CASSWGTNQPQHF TGTGCCAGCAGTTGGGGAACTAATCAGCCCCAGCATTTT